These T cell receptor beta chains were read from a single sample in a study of T cells in Graves' hyperthyroidism and ophthalmopathy. TCRdb re-derived calls from the multiplex PCR reads in MiXCR, one entry per CDR3 protein. The top ten hold about 33% of the sample, which has 350,000 to 400,000 distinct CDR3 sequences, more than 12% seen once. Sequencing was done on a sample of blood. The source is a woman in her twenties or thirties with Graves' hyperthyroidism. Each CDR3 is given with its conserved first and last residue. A D gene is named only where the DNA matches it firmly. Some rows mark clone size as missing; the rest say once, few, many or name a class of expanded clone.

cdr3_aa,cdr3_nt,j_call,v_call,d_call,clone_size
CASSRSTNEKLFF,TGTGCCAGCTCACGATCAACTAATGAAAAACTGTTTTTT,TRBJ1-4,TRBV18,NA,many
CATKRAYEQYF,TGTGCAACGAAAAGGGCCTACGAGCAGTACTTC,TRBJ2-7,TRBV6-1,NA,once
CASSSRAIPRDRVYHYGNEQFF,TGTGCCAGCAGTTCAAGAGCGATTCCACGGGACAGGGTGTATCACTACGGCAATGAGCAGTTCTTC,TRBJ2-1,TRBV27,TRBD1,many
CASSRTGIDTGELFF,TGTGCCAGCAGCCGGACAGGGATTGACACCGGGGAGCTGTTTTTT,TRBJ2-2,TRBV7-9,TRBD1,few
CASSRDRDNEQFF,TGTGCCAGCAGCAGAGACAGGGACAATGAGCAGTTCTTC,TRBJ2-1,TRBV27,TRBD1,NA
CASSRGLAGEAEQFF,TGTGCCAGCAGCCGGGGACTAGCGGGAGAAGCTGAGCAGTTCTTC,TRBJ2-1,TRBV11-2,TRBD2,NA
CASSSPGEYEQYF,TGTGCCAGCAGTAGTCCGGGAGAGTACGAGCAGTACTTC,TRBJ2-7,TRBV2,NA,many
CASSLEVGIHYGYTF,TGTGCCAGCAGCTTGGAAGTGGGTATTCACTATGGCTACACCTTC,TRBJ1-2,TRBV5-4,NA,NA
CASSETGTGELFF,TGTGCCAGCAGTGAAACTGGAACCGGGGAGCTGTTTTTT,TRBJ2-2,TRBV6-1,NA,few
CASSPFSGYEQYF,TGCGCCAGCAGCCCTTTTAGCGGCTACGAGCAGTACTTC,TRBJ2-7,TRBV4-1,NA,many
CAVRGDYNSPLHF,TGTGCCGTCAGGGGGGACTATAATTCACCCCTCCACTTT,TRBJ1-6,TRBV25-1,TRBD1,few